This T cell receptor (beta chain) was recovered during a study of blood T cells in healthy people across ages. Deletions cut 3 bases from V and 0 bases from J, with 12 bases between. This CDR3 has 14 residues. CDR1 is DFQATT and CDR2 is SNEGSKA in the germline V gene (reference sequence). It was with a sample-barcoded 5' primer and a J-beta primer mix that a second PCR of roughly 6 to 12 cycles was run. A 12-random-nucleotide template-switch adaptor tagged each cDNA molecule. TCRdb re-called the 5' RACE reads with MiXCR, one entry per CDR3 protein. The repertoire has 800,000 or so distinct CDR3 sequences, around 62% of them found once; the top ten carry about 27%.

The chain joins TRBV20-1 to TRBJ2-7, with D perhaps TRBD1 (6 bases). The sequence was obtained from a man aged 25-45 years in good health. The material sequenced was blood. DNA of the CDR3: TGCAGTGCTAGTGCGAGACAGGTCTCCTACGAGCAGTACTTC. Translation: CSASARQVSYEQYF.